The rows below give T cell receptor beta chains drawn from one sample of a study of shared clonotypes between healthy human individuals. The repertoire was sequenced with immunoSEQ multiplex PCR; TCRdb's copy has only in-frame clones and lacks some. In the table there are over a million clones, about 98.5% of which are singletons. Sequencing was performed on naive CD4+ T cells sorted from blood. These TCRs come from a man between 25 and 39 years old in good health. Each CDR3 is given with its conserved first and last residue. D genes are given only for firm matches. Where a row states a size, it is once, few, many or the class of an expanded clone; other rows omit it.

>NA|TRBV7-3|NA|TRBJ1-2
CASSYQRDYGYTF
TGTGCCAGCAGCTACCAGCGCGACTATGGCTACACCTTC
>NA|TRBV2|TRBD2|TRBJ2-1
CASSGPRLAGNNEQFF
TGTGCCAGCAGTGGTCCAAGACTAGCGGGAAACAATGAGCAGTTCTTC
>NA|TRBV6-6|NA|TRBJ2-2
CASSYPGAPNTGELFF
TGTGCCAGCAGTTACCCCGGGGCACCGAACACCGGGGAGCTGTTTTTT
>NA|TRBV13|NA|TRBJ2-4
CASSRAGVAKNIQYF
TGTGCCAGCAGCAGAGCAGGAGTAGCCAAAAACATTCAGTACTTC
>NA|TRBV11-2|NA|TRBJ2-3
CASSLGTPPTDTQYF
TGTGCCAGCAGCTTAGGTACTCCGCCCACAGATACGCAGTATTTT
>NA|TRBV7-6|NA|TRBJ2-5
CASSFGALGVPETQYF
TGTGCCAGCAGCTTCGGAGCCCTGGGAGTCCCGGAGACCCAGTACTTC
>NA|TRBV27|TRBD1|TRBJ2-7
CASSLIGGRYEQYF
TGTGCCAGCAGTTTAATAGGGGGCCGCTACGAGCAGTACTTC
>NA|TRBV11-3|TRBD2|TRBJ2-5
CASSTRSGRPGKETQYF
TGTGCCAGCAGCACACGTAGCGGGAGGCCCGGTAAAGAGACCCAGTACTTC
>NA|TRBV10-3|TRBD2|TRBJ2-3
CAISVAGGGTDTQYF
TGTGCCATCAGTGTAGCGGGAGGAGGCACAGATACGCAGTATTTT
>NA|TRBV4-3|NA|TRBJ1-2
CASSQVRAGLGGYTF
TGCGCCAGCAGCCAAGTTAGGGCAGGGCTGGGTGGCTACACCTTC
>NA|TRBV11-2|NA|TRBJ2-4
CASSFGQKNIQYF
TGTGCCAGCAGCTTCGGGCAGAAAAACATTCAGTACTTC
>NA|TRBV5-6|TRBD2|TRBJ2-1
CASSILRTSGRPKGSEQFF
TGTGCCAGCAGCATACTCAGGACTAGCGGGAGGCCTAAGGGGAGTGAGCAGTTCTTC
>NA|TRBV9|NA|TRBJ1-2
CASSPLLGTYGYTF
TGTGCCAGCAGCCCCCTGTTGGGGACTTATGGCTACACCTTC
>NA|TRBV7-8|TRBD2|TRBJ2-5
CASSLVPSGLATQETQYF
TGTGCCAGCAGCTTAGTCCCTTCGGGACTAGCGACACAAGAGACCCAGTACTTC
>NA|TRBV7-9|NA|TRBJ2-6
CASSWLSGNSGANVLTF
TGTGCCAGCAGCTGGCTTTCGGGAAACTCTGGGGCCAACGTCCTGACTTTC
>NA|TRBV5-6|NA|TRBJ2-2
CASSLEPSGGTGELFF
TGTGCCAGCAGCTTGGAACCGAGCGGAGGCACCGGGGAGCTGTTTTTT
>NA|TRBV15|NA|TRBJ1-3
CATSRDQGSGNTIYF
TGTGCCACCAGCAGAGATCAGGGGTCTGGAAACACCATATATTTT
>NA|TRBV27|NA|TRBJ2-2
CAVRVLGTGELFF
TGTGCCGTCAGGGTCCTGGGTACCGGGGAGCTGTTTTTT
>NA|TRBV6-1|NA|TRBJ1-1
CASSMTGNTEAFF
TGTGCCAGCAGCATGACAGGGAACACTGAAGCTTTCTTT
>NA|TRBV5-6|NA|TRBJ2-3
CASSFTYYTDTQYF
TGTGCCAGCAGCTTCACATATTACACAGATACGCAGTATTTT
>NA|TRBV7-8|NA|TRBJ2-7
CASSLEARLGSSRREQYF
TGTGCCAGCAGCTTAGAAGCCCGTCTCGGGAGTTCCCGTAGAGAGCAGTACTTC
>NA|TRBV7-8|NA|TRBJ1-2
CASSLDGDYGYTF
TGTGCCAGCAGCTTAGACGGGGACTATGGCTACACCTTC
>once|TRBV4-2|NA|TRBJ2-1
CASSQNPGTDYNEQFF
TGTGCCAGCAGCCAAAACCCCGGGACTGATTACAATGAGCAGTTCTTC
>NA|TRBV18|TRBD1|TRBJ2-7
CASSPPDRGRYEQYF
TGTGCCAGCTCACCACCCGACAGGGGGAGATACGAGCAGTACTTC